What follows are 9 T cell receptor beta chains derived from one specimen sequenced in a study of OX40 agonist ivuxolimab in advanced cancers. Some clones are missing from TCRdb's copy, which holds only in-frame ones; the method was immunoSEQ multiplex PCR. The table shows under 85,000 clones, with approximately 91% occurring only once. This specimen consisted of CD4+ or CD8+ T cells sorted from blood, obtained in a trial of the OX40 agonist ivuxolimab. All receptors come from an adult with an advanced solid tumor such as melanoma, head and neck, liver or kidney cancer.

This clone appeared a few times. The chain carries TRBV6-5 and TRBJ2-3; D is ambiguous. Germline V gene lookup returns CDR1 MNHEY and CDR2 SVGAGI. V lost 6 bases and J lost 5, with 18 bases in between. This CDR3 is built from 15 residues. As DNA, the CDR3 is TGTGCCAGCAGCCTCTTACGGGCCAAGGGAGATACGCAGTATTTT. It translates to CASSLLRAKGDTQYF.

The rearrangement links TRBV27 to TRBJ2-1; TRBD2 aligns across 9 bases. The trim removed 5 bases at V and 4 bases at J, leaving 3 bases unmatched. CDR1 and CDR2 (germline): MNHEY, SMNVEV (reference sequence). The CDR3 is 14 amino acids. The CDR3 reads CASSKAGGYNEQFF. DNA for the CDR3: TGTGCCAGCAGTAAAGCGGGAGGTTACAATGAGCAGTTCTTC.

In its sample, this clone was seen a few times. The chain joins TRBV28 to TRBJ1-2; TRBD1 matches at 7 bases. The CDR3 consists of 15 residues. Germline assignment: CDR1 MDHEN and CDR2 SYDVKM. J gave up 4 bases and V 6 bases, and 11 bases lay outside the gene matches. The CDR3 loop reads CASRSPGQSFYGYTF. CDR3 in DNA: TGTGCCAGCAGGTCCCCGGGACAGAGTTTCTATGGCTACACCTTC.

This clone was seen once. The J gene is TRBJ2-2, the V gene TRBV4-1; a weak D match, TRBD2 (5 bases). Germline CDR1 reads MGHRA; CDR2 reads YSYEKL. The CDR3 loop spans 15 amino acids. The ends were cut back, 2 bases at V and 6 bases at J, with 13 bases in the middle. This chain's CDR3 is CASSQFRGFAGELFF. The CDR3 region has the DNA TGCGCCAGCAGCCAATTTCGGGGTTTTGCCGGGGAGCTGTTTTTT.

V is TRBV2 and J is TRBJ2-1; D unclear. V dropped 5 bases and J dropped 0 bases, with 11 bases sitting between them. CDR3 length equals 15 residues. CDR1 and CDR2 from the germline V gene are SNHLY and FYNNEI. CDR3 region: CASSPLAVSYNEQFF. The CDR3 DNA reads TGTGCCAGCAGTCCCCTGGCGGTCTCCTACAATGAGCAGTTCTTC.

This rearrangement joins TRBV6-6 to TRBJ1-2; D call uncertain. Per germline, CDR1 MNHNY and CDR2 SVGAGI (reference sequence). V was shortened by 0 bases and J by 6 bases, with 8 bases between the two germline ends. The CDR3 contains 13 residues. CDR3 nucleotide sequence: TGTGCCAGCAGTTACTCCCCAGTGGATGGCTACACCTTC. This codes for CASSYSPVDGYTF.

The chain joins TRBV5-6 to TRBJ2-5, with D unresolved. CDR3 size: 13 residues. Trimming took 1 base from V and 1 from J, leaving 5 bases between them. Germline V gene lookup returns CDR1 SGHDT and CDR2 YYEEEE. The CDR3 loop reads CASSLLLQETQYF. The CDR3 nucleotides read TGTGCCAGCAGCTTGCTCCTCCAAGAGACCCAGTACTTC. Drawing the rest from reference TRBV5-6 and TRBJ2-5, the complete variable domain is DAGVTQSPTHLIKTRGQQVTLRCSPKSGHDTVSWYQQALGQGPQFIFQYYEEEERQRGNFPDRFSGHQFPNYSSELNVNALLLGDSALYLCASSLLLQETQYFGPGTRLLVL.

The gene calls are TRBV7-2 and TRBJ2-1, with 12 nucleotides matching TRBD2. The CDR3 is 17 residues long. The V and J ends lost 2 bases and 7 bases, in that order; junction bases with no gene match: 9. Per germline, CDR1 SGHTA and CDR2 FQGNSA. The CDR3: CASSLRSTSGSRNEQFF. CDR3 DNA sequence: TGTGCCAGCAGCTTACGGTCGACTAGCGGGAGTAGGAATGAGCAGTTCTTC.

The rearrangement joins TRBV6-5 to TRBJ1-1; D gene unclear. From germline, CDR1 is MNHEY and CDR2 SVGAGI. V lost 0 bases and J lost 2, with 10 bases in between. The CDR3 has 15 amino acids. The chain's CDR3 is CASSYSIVGNTEAFF. Here the CDR3 DNA reads TGTGCCAGCAGTTACTCGATAGTGGGAAACACTGAAGCTTTCTTT.